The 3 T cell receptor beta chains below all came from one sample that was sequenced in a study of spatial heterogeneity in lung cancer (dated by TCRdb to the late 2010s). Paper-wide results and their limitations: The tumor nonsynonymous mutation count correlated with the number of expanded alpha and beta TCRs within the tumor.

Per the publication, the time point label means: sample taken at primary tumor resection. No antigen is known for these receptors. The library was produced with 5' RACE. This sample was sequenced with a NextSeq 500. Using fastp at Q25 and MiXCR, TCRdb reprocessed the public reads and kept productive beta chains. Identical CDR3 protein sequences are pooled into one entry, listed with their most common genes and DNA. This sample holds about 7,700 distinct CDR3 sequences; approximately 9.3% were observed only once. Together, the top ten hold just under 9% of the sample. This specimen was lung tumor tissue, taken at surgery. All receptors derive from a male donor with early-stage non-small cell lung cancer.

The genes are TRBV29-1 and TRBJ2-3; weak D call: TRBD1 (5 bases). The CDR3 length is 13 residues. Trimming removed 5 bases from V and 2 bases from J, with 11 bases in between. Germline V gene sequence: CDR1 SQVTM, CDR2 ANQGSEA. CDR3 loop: CSVKTDHTDTQYF. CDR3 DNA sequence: TGCAGCGTTAAGACAGACCACACAGATACGCAGTATTTT.

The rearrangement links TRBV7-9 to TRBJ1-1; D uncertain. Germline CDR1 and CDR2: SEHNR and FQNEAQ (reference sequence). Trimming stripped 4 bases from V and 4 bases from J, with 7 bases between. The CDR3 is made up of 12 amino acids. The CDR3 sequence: CASSSTGTEAFF. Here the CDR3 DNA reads TGTGCCAGCAGCTCAACTGGCACTGAAGCTTTCTTT.

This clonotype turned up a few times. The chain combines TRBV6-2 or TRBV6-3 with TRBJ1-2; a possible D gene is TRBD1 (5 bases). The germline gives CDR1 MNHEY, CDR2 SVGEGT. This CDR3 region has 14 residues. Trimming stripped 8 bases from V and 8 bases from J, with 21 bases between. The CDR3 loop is CASATSRAPGGYTF. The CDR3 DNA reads TGTGCCAGCGCTACGAGCAGGGCCCCAGGCGGCTACACCTTC.